A selection of T cell receptor beta chains follows, all from one sample in a study of response to subunit inactivated influenza vaccine. TCRdb ran MiXCR on the RT-PCR reads and lists one entry per CDR3 protein. This table holds fewer than 600,000 distinct CDR3 sequences, about 7.2% found once. The sequenced sample was PBMCs from blood, obtained roughly 24 months after vaccination. All receptors come from a man aged 45 to 75 who received an inactivated influenza vaccine. CDR3s include the opening cysteine and the closing phenylalanine or tryptophan. A D gene is named only where the DNA matches it firmly. Expanded clones are given a class, and other clones once, few, many or no size at all.

j_call,v_call,d_call,clone_size,cdr3_aa,cdr3_nt
TRBJ2-5,TRBV5-6,.,.,CASSSTLILRGGETQYF,TGTGCCAGCAGCTCCACTCTTATCCTGCGGGGTGGGGAGACCCAGTACTTC
TRBJ1-6,TRBV7-2,.,.,CASSFRGAGGSPLHF,TGTGCCAGCAGCTTTAGAGGGGCCGGGGGCTCACCCCTCCACTTT
TRBJ1-1,TRBV5-1,.,few,CASSLALPNTEAFF,TGCGCCAGCAGCTTGGCCCTTCCGAACACTGAAGCTTTCTTT
TRBJ1-3,TRBV27,.,few,CASSSGPQHSGNTIYF,TGTGCCAGCAGTTCGGGACCCCAGCACTCTGGAAACACCATATATTTT
TRBJ2-2,TRBV28,TRBD1,few,CASNFPGGPNTGELFF,TGTGCCAGCAATTTTCCAGGGGGCCCGAACACCGGGGAGCTGTTTTTT
TRBJ2-5,TRBV28,TRBD1,many,CASSTGEMGQYF,TGTGCCAGCAGTACAGGGGAGATGGGCCAGTACTTC
TRBJ1-1,TRBV3-1,TRBD1,many,CASSQERTGVGGTEAFF,TGTGCCAGCAGCCAAGAAAGGACAGGGGTCGGTGGCACTGAAGCTTTCTTT
TRBJ2-7,TRBV20-1,.,.,CSALSDTYEQYF,TGCAGTGCCCTGTCCGACACCTACGAGCAGTACTTC
TRBJ2-4,TRBV2,TRBD2,.,CASSEFSSGAPPAKNIQYF,TGTGCCAGCAGTGAATTTTCTAGCGGGGCCCCGCCTGCCAAAAACATTCAGTACTTC
TRBJ2-5,TRBV28,TRBD1,few,CASSSTQGPRETQYF,TGTGCCAGCAGTTCCACACAGGGGCCCAGGGAGACCCAGTACTTC
TRBJ2-2,TRBV12-3/TRBV12-4,TRBD2,many,CASSPRTSGSGGELFF,TGTGCCAGCAGTCCTCGGACTAGCGGGAGTGGTGGGGAGCTGTTTTTT
TRBJ2-1,TRBV29-1,TRBD2,.,CSVVLLAGVEQFF,TGCAGCGTTGTGTTACTAGCGGGAGTTGAGCAGTTCTTC
TRBJ2-2,TRBV19,TRBD1,few,CASSRGQGAVNTGELFF,TGTGCCAGTAGTCGTGGACAGGGGGCCGTGAACACCGGGGAGCTGTTTTTT
TRBJ2-5,TRBV20-1,TRBD2,few,CSARRASGRQETQYF,TGCAGTGCTAGAAGGGCTAGCGGGAGACAAGAGACCCAGTACTTC
TRBJ2-3,TRBV20-1,.,.,CSATAGTGDTDTQYF,TGCAGTGCTACCGCCGGGACTGGAGACACAGATACGCAGTATTTT
TRBJ1-4,TRBV21-1,.,many,CASSRPGQGYEKLFF,TGTGCCAGCAGCCGGCCGGGACAGGGGTATGAAAAACTGTTTTTT
TRBJ2-1,TRBV4-3,.,many,CASSQDSNEQFF,TGCGCCAGCAGCCAGGACAGCAATGAGCAGTTCTTC
TRBJ1-5,TRBV12-3/TRBV12-4,TRBD1,few,CASSRTGASQPQHF,TGTGCCAGCAGCAGGACAGGGGCGAGTCAGCCCCAGCATTTT
TRBJ1-2,TRBV20-1,.,many,CSARDRGVDGYTF,TGCAGTGCTAGAGATAGGGGGGTCGATGGCTACACCTTC
TRBJ2-3,TRBV29-1,TRBD2,many,CSVESAGATSTQYF,TGCAGCGTTGAGTCAGCGGGGGCGACGTCTACGCAGTATTTT
TRBJ2-7,TRBV4-3,.,.,CASSQEIDSYEQYF,TGCGCCAGCAGCCAAGAGATTGATTCCTACGAGCAGTACTTC
TRBJ1-1,TRBV5-1,TRBD1,many,CASSLEIQGAATEAFF,TGCGCCAGCAGCTTGGAGATACAGGGGGCGGCCACTGAAGCTTTCTTT
TRBJ2-7,TRBV5-6,TRBD1,.,CASRIRDRTYEQYF,TGTGCCAGCAGGATCCGGGACAGAACCTACGAGCAGTACTTC
TRBJ2-3,TRBV6-1,.,many,CASSGRGDTQYF,TGTGCCAGCAGTGGCCGGGGAGATACGCAGTATTTT
TRBJ2-2,TRBV5-5,TRBD2,few,CASSRVLADTGELFF,TGTGCCAGCAGCCGAGTCCTAGCGGACACCGGGGAGCTGTTTTTT
TRBJ2-1,TRBV5-1,TRBD1,many,CASSRGQGGFNEQFF,TGCGCCAGCAGCCGTGGACAGGGGGGATTCAATGAGCAGTTCTTC
TRBJ1-2,TRBV4-3,.,many,CASSQDHGARYYGYTF,TGCGCCAGCAGCCAAGATCATGGGGCGCGTTACTATGGCTACACCTTC
TRBJ2-7,TRBV7-6,TRBD1,.,CASSAGTGGNYEQYF,TGTGCCAGCAGCGCCGGGACAGGGGGTAACTACGAGCAGTACTTC
TRBJ1-2,TRBV7-9,TRBD1,.,CASSYGQVYGYTF,TGTGCCAGCAGCTACGGACAGGTCTATGGCTACACCTTC
TRBJ2-3,TRBV27,TRBD2,few,CASRGLGTDTQYF,TGTGCCAGCAGGGGACTAGGAACAGATACGCAGTATTTT
TRBJ1-2,TRBV6-5,TRBD1,many,CASSYSLAGGLDYGYTF,TGTGCCAGCAGTTACTCGTTGGCAGGGGGCCTTGACTATGGCTACACCTTC
TRBJ2-5,TRBV7-2,TRBD1,.,CASSIQWTGSETQYF,TGTGCCAGCAGCATCCAATGGACAGGGTCAGAGACCCAGTACTTC
TRBJ2-2,TRBV29-1,.,.,CSVDEQNTGELFF,TGCAGCGTTGACGAACAGAACACCGGGGAGCTGTTTTTT
TRBJ2-2,TRBV10-3,TRBD1,.,CAITGTGDPGELFF,TGTGCCATCACCGGGACAGGGGACCCCGGGGAGCTGTTTTTT
TRBJ2-7,TRBV12-3/TRBV12-4,.,.,CASTLESYEQYF,TGTGCCAGCACCTTGGAGAGTTACGAGCAGTACTTC
TRBJ2-1,TRBV25-1,.,.,CASSDFGLSSYNEQFF,TGTGCCAGCAGTGATTTCGGGTTAAGCTCCTACAATGAGCAGTTCTTC
TRBJ2-2,TRBV12-3/TRBV12-4,TRBD1,few,CASSFGQGGELFF,TGTGCCAGCAGTTTCGGACAGGGCGGGGAGCTGTTTTTT
TRBJ2-2,TRBV11-2,TRBD2,few,CASSSLNSGGPLRTGELFF,TGTGCCAGCAGCTCCTTGAATAGCGGGGGGCCCCTTCGGACCGGGGAGCTGTTTTTT
TRBJ2-1,TRBV4-1,.,many,CASSPRDTGYNEQFF,TGCGCCAGCAGCCCGCGGGACACCGGTTACAATGAGCAGTTCTTC
TRBJ2-7,TRBV5-5,.,few,CASSFVYEQYF,TGTGCCAGCAGCTTTGTCTACGAGCAGTACTTC
TRBJ2-3,TRBV4-2,.,many,CASSQDRATTDTQYF,TGTGCCAGCAGCCAAGATCGGGCTACCACAGATACGCAGTATTTT
TRBJ2-5,TRBV7-9,.,many,CASSLARETQYF,TGTGCCAGCAGCTTAGCGCGGGAGACCCAGTACTTC
TRBJ2-7,TRBV20-1,.,.,CSARGQFGVYEQYF,TGCAGTGCCCGAGGACAGTTCGGCGTCTACGAGCAGTACTTC